This is a list of T cell receptor beta chains from one sample in a study of blood T cell repertoires in COVID-19. Generated by immunoSEQ multiplex PCR, the TCRdb table keeps only in-frame clones and is missing some. The repertoire holds some 300,000 clones, 89% seen once, with 1.7% in the top ten. The sample comprised PBMCs or T cells enriched from blood (not recorded which). Every receptor here comes from a woman in her forties who had recovered from COVID-19. CDR3s include the opening cysteine and the closing phenylalanine or tryptophan. D genes are given only for firm matches. A clone size is listed for some rows: how often the clone was seen (once, few, many), or a class if it is expanded.

NA	TRBV19	NA	TRBJ1-5	TGTGCCAGTCTCAGGGGTGGGCACAGCAATCAGCCCCAGCATTTT	CASLRGGHSNQPQHF
once	TRBV7-9	NA	TRBJ2-2	TGTGCCAGTCATAAGGATGGAGGGCTGTTTTTT	CASHKDGGLFF
NA	TRBV11-2	NA	TRBJ1-2	TGTGCCAGCAGCTTAGATCACCAAAAAGACACGGTATTCTATGGCTACACCTTC	CASSLDHQKDTVFYGYTF
NA	TRBV18	TRBD2	TRBJ2-1	TGTGCCAGCTCACCAAGAAATAGCGGGCCCTTAAACTCCTACAATGAGCAGTTCTTC	CASSPRNSGPLNSYNEQFF
NA	TRBV10-1	NA	TRBJ2-3	TGCGCCAGCAGTGATAGGGGCACGAGAGATACGCAGTATTTT	CASSDRGTRDTQYF
few	TRBV2	NA	TRBJ2-1	TGTGCCAGCAGTGAAGATCTTTCCTTGGTAGGAGAGAAGGAGAATGAGCAGTTCTTC	CASSEDLSLVGEKENEQFF
NA	TRBV2	NA	TRBJ1-5	TGTGCCAGCAGTGAAAGGGGCGCGGGAAGCAATCAGCCCCAGCATTTT	CASSERGAGSNQPQHF
NA	TRBV7-2	NA	TRBJ2-1	TGTGCCAGCAGCTTAGGGTTGCGAGCAACTGAGCAGTTCTTC	CASSLGLRATEQFF
NA	TRBV30	TRBD2	TRBJ2-1	TGTGCCTGGAGCGCGGGAGGCCCCTACAATGAGCAGTTCTTC	CAWSAGGPYNEQFF
once	TRBV19	NA	TRBJ1-6	TGTGCCAGTAGTAAGCGGACGGGAAATTCACCCCTCCACTTT	CASSKRTGNSPLHF
few	TRBV27	TRBD2	TRBJ2-5	TGTGCCAGCAGTCCATACTTGACTAGCGGGAGGAAAATTAAAGAGACCCAGTACTTC	CASSPYLTSGRKIKETQYF
NA	TRBV6-6	NA	TRBJ2-7	TGTGCCAGTTACCGGGGTGGAATAGATACGACGGGGCAGTACTTC	CASYRGGIDTTGQYF
NA	TRBV27	NA	TRBJ1-1	TGTGCCAGCAGTGCACGGGAGAGAGGGACTGAAGCTTTCTTT	CASSARERGTEAFF
NA	TRBV11-2	TRBD2	TRBJ2-5	TGTGCCAGCAGCCTGAGTTTCGTGGGGGGGAATTACCAAGAGACCCAGTACTTC	CASSLSFVGGNYQETQYF
NA	TRBV16	NA	TRBJ2-7	TGTGCCAGCAGCCAACAAGGGACTGGCTTCTACGAGCAGTACTTC	CASSQQGTGFYEQYF
NA	TRBV18	TRBD1	TRBJ2-6	TGTGCCAGCTCACCATTTGGGACAGTCAACACTGGGGCCAACGTCCTGACTTTC	CASSPFGTVNTGANVLTF
NA	TRBV6-4	NA	TRBJ1-1	TGTGCCAGCAGTGACACCACAGGTACAAGAGCTTTCTTT	CASSDTTGTRAFF
NA	TRBV4-1	TRBD1	TRBJ2-5	TGCGCCAGCAGTCCCGGACAGGGACAAGAGACCCAGTACTTC	CASSPGQGQETQYF
NA	TRBV9	TRBD2	TRBJ2-1	TGTGCCAGCAGCGTAGTAGCGGGAGGGTCCTACAATGAGCAGTTCTTC	CASSVVAGGSYNEQFF
NA	TRBV6-5	NA	TRBJ1-3	TGTGCCAGCAGTTACAGGGGCCAGGGAACCATATATTTT	CASSYRGQGTIYF
few	TRBV24-1	NA	TRBJ1-5	TGTGCCACCAGTGATCCAGGGACAAATCAGCCCCAGCATTTT	CATSDPGTNQPQHF
NA	TRBV2	NA	TRBJ1-2	TGTGCCAGCAGTGATTCAGGGATTAATGGCTACACCTTC	CASSDSGINGYTF
NA	TRBV19	NA	TRBJ1-5	TGTGCCAGTAGTTCCCCCGACAGGCTTAGCAATCAGCCCCAGCATTTT	CASSSPDRLSNQPQHF
NA	TRBV5-1	TRBD2	TRBJ2-7	TGCGCCAGCAGCCCCACGGGGGGGACCGCCTACGAGCAGTACTTC	CASSPTGGTAYEQYF
NA	TRBV12-3/TRBV12-4	NA	TRBJ1-2	TGTGCCAGCAGTCAACAGGAAAACTATGGCTACACCTTC	CASSQQENYGYTF
NA	TRBV2	NA	TRBJ1-2	TGTGCCAGCAGGCCAGGGGAAAGCTATGGCTACACCTTC	CASRPGESYGYTF
NA	TRBV3-1/TRBV3-2	TRBD1	TRBJ2-4	TGTGCCAGCAGCCAACCGGGACAGGGAGCCAAAAACATTCAGTACTTC	CASSQPGQGAKNIQYF
NA	TRBV11-2	TRBD1	TRBJ1-1	TGTGCCAGCAGCTTAGGGAGGGGGCGTACGGCGAACACTGAAGCTTTCTTT	CASSLGRGRTANTEAFF
NA	TRBV2	NA	TRBJ1-5	TGTGCCAGCAGTAGGGGGGGCGGTCAGCCCCAGCATTTT	CASSRGGGQPQHF
once	TRBV4-1	NA	TRBJ1-4	TGCGCCAGCAGCCAAGGTACACAGCATAATGAAAAACTGTTTTTT	CASSQGTQHNEKLFF
NA	TRBV18	NA	TRBJ1-5	TGTGCCAGCTCACCTTCTAATCAGCCCCAGCATTTT	CASSPSNQPQHF
NA	TRBV5-6	NA	TRBJ1-2	TGTGCCAGCAGGCAATACGTAGCGGGGGACGATGGCTACACCTTC	CASRQYVAGDDGYTF
NA	TRBV9	NA	TRBJ2-2	TGTGCCAGCAGCGATCAACCGCAGGGTTTAGGGGAGCTGTTTTTT	CASSDQPQGLGELFF
NA	TRBV6-6	TRBD1	TRBJ1-2	TGTGCCAGCAATTACGACAGGGAGGCAGGCTACACCTTC	CASNYDREAGYTF
NA	TRBV11-2	NA	TRBJ2-1	TGTGCCAGCAGCTTAGACCGCGGGGATAATGAGCAGTTCTTC	CASSLDRGDNEQFF
NA	TRBV14	NA	TRBJ2-7	TGTGCCAGCAGTCCCCCCCTTGGGGGGAGTAAAAGGAACGAGCAGTACTTC	CASSPPLGGSKRNEQYF
few	TRBV5-6	NA	TRBJ2-1	TGTGCCAGCAGCTGGGCGGGAGAGGGGGACAATGAGCAGTTCTTC	CASSWAGEGDNEQFF
NA	TRBV5-1	TRBD1	TRBJ2-6	TGCGCCAGTTCGACCGGACAGGGGGAGTCTGGGGCCAACGTCCTGACTTTC	CASSTGQGESGANVLTF
NA	TRBV7-2	NA	TRBJ1-2	TGTGCCAGCAGCTTAGAAAGGGGTTTTGTCTATGGCTACACCTTC	CASSLERGFVYGYTF
NA	TRBV7-9	TRBD1	TRBJ2-1	TGTGCCAGCAGCTTTCCCAGACAGGGGGTGGGAAGTGAGCAGTTCTTC	CASSFPRQGVGSEQFF
NA	TRBV5-1	NA	TRBJ1-2	TGCGCCAGCAGCTTGGGCGTGACAGGCGCCTATGGCTACACCTTC	CASSLGVTGAYGYTF
NA	TRBV5-1	NA	TRBJ2-2	TGCGCCAGCAGCTTGGCCACGGGTGGCACCGGGGAGCTGTTTTTT	CASSLATGGTGELFF
many	TRBV4-1	NA	TRBJ1-1	TGCGCCAGCAGCCATTTTCAAGGGGCGGCTTTCTTT	CASSHFQGAAFF
NA	TRBV11-3	NA	TRBJ2-2	TGTGCCAGCAGCTTAGATCTGGGCTCCGGGGAGCTGTTTTTT	CASSLDLGSGELFF
NA	TRBV30	TRBD1	TRBJ1-2	TGTGCCTGGAGTGCGGACAGGGGGGATGGCTACACCTTC	CAWSADRGDGYTF
NA	TRBV5-6	NA	TRBJ2-2	TGTGCCAGCAGCCAGTTGACTAGGAGGACCGGGGAGCTGTTTTTT	CASSQLTRRTGELFF
NA	TRBV7-3	TRBD2	TRBJ2-2	TGTGCCAGCAGCACCCAGGGACTAGCGGGAGTCTCCGGGGAGCTGTTTTTT	CASSTQGLAGVSGELFF
NA	TRBV7-9	NA	TRBJ2-7	TGTGCCAGCAGCACTACAGGTCAAGGTCCTCAGGACGAGCAGTACTTC	CASSTTGQGPQDEQYF
NA	TRBV27	TRBD1	TRBJ1-2	TGTGCCAGCAGAAAGGACAGGGGAGGCTACACCTTC	CASRKDRGGYTF
NA	TRBV7-3	NA	TRBJ1-6	TGTGCCAGCAGCTTAACGTCTTTCTCGCCCCTCCACTTT	CASSLTSFSPLHF
NA	TRBV30	TRBD1	TRBJ2-3	TGTGCCTGGAGTTCAGGGGGCGCAGATACGCAGTATTTT	CAWSSGGADTQYF
NA	TRBV6-5	NA	TRBJ1-1	TGTGCCAGCAAGCGACAGCTCGACACTGAAGCTTTCTTT	CASKRQLDTEAFF
NA	TRBV9	NA	TRBJ2-1	TGTGCCAGCACCTCGAGCGGGCGGGGATCCTACAATGAGCAGTTCTTC	CASTSSGRGSYNEQFF
NA	TRBV28	NA	TRBJ1-3	TGTGCCAGCAGTTCCGCGGGATACTCTGGAAACACCATATATTTT	CASSSAGYSGNTIYF
NA	TRBV27	TRBD1	TRBJ1-2	TGTGCCAGCAGTTTTCTGGGACAGGGAACCTATGGCTACACCTTC	CASSFLGQGTYGYTF
NA	TRBV29-1	NA	TRBJ1-2	TGCAGCGTTTTTCAATCGGGCAGGGAAGGTGGCTACACCTTC	CSVFQSGREGGYTF
NA	TRBV30	NA	TRBJ2-1	TGTGCCCTACTCGGTCCTAGGAACAATGAGCAGTTCTTC	CALLGPRNNEQFF